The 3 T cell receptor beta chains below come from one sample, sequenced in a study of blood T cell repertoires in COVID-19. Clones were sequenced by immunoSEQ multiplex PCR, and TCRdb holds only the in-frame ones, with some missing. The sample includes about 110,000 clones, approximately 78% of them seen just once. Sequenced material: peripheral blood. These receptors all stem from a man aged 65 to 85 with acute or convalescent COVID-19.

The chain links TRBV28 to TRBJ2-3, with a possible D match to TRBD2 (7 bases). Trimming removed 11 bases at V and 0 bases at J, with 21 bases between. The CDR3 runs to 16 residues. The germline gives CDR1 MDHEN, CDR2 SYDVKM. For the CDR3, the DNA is TGTGCCGTACCCCGATCGCGGGGGCTAAGCACAGATACGCAGTATTTT. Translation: CAVPRSRGLSTDTQYF.

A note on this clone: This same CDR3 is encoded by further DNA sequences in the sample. DNA for the CDR3: TGTGCCAGCAGCGTAGCCCCAAACTACGAGCAGTACTTC. The encoded protein is CASSVAPNYEQYF. V is TRBV9 and J is TRBJ2-7; D is unclear. V was shortened by 0 bases and J by 3 bases, with 7 bases between the two germline ends. CDR1 SGDLS and CDR2 YYNGEE come from the germline V gene. The CDR3 runs to 13 residues.

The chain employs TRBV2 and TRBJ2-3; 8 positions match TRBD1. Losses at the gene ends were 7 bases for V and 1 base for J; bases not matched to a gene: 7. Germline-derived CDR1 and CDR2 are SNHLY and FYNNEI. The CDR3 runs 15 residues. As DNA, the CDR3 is TGTGCCAGCAAGGGTTGGACAGGGCGCACAGATACGCAGTATTTT. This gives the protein CASKGWTGRTDTQYF.